These T cell receptor beta chains were read from a single sample in a study of neurological immune-mediated disorders. TCRdb processed the 5' RACE reads anew with MiXCR; each CDR3 protein has one entry. The sample lists about 55,000 distinct CDR3 sequences; more than 3.5% were seen once. Sequencing was done on a sample of PBMCs. These receptors originate from a man between 60 and 70 years old with multiple sclerosis. Each CDR3 is given with its conserved first and last residue. Fields, in order: clone size, D gene, J gene, V gene, CDR3 DNA, CDR3 protein. The D gene is left open where the match is weak. The size of a clone is reported for some rows only, either as once, few or many, or as a class for expanded clones.

- TRBD1 TRBJ1-1 TRBV18 TGTGCCAGCTCACCGAGACAGGGAGGCACTGAAGCTTTCTTT CASSPRQGGTEAFF
many TRBD1 TRBJ2-1 TRBV7-2 TGTGCCAGCAGCCCCGGACAGGGAAGAGACAATGAGCAGTTCTTC CASSPGQGRDNEQFF
many - TRBJ2-5 TRBV20-1 TGCAGTGCTAGACCCAGCGGGCCGCAAGAGACCCAGTACTTC CSARPSGPQETQYF
few TRBD2 TRBJ2-1 TRBV3-1 TGTGCCAGCAGCCGGGCTAGCGGTGAGCAGTTCTTC CASSRASGEQFF
few - TRBJ1-5 TRBV20-1 TGCAGTGCTGGGGACATTCATAGCAATCAGCCCCAGCATTTT CSAGDIHSNQPQHF
many - TRBJ2-7 TRBV20-1 TGCAGTGCCCTTACTATGTACGAGCAGTACTTC CSALTMYEQYF
many - TRBJ2-1 TRBV19 TGTGCCAGTAGTTTGGCTAGAGGTGAGCAGTTCTTC CASSLARGEQFF
many - TRBJ1-4 TRBV20-1 TGCAGTGCTGGGCGGCAGGGTGAAAAACTGTTTTTT CSAGRQGEKLFF
many - TRBJ1-5 TRBV3-1 TGTGCCAGCAGCCAAGGCATTCTTAGTCAGCCCCAGCATTTT CASSQGILSQPQHF
many TRBD2 TRBJ2-1 TRBV5-1 TGCGCCAGCAGCTCGCAGGGGACTAGCGGGAGGGCTGGATACAATGAGCAGTTCTTC CASSSQGTSGRAGYNEQFF
many TRBD1 TRBJ2-4 TRBV19 TGTGCCAGTAGTACTGACAGGGCTGACCCACGTATTCAGTACTTC CASSTDRADPRIQYF
many TRBD2 TRBJ2-1 TRBV20-1 TGCAGTGCTAGAGCCCTAGCGGGGGTATCCTACAATGAGCAGTTCTTC CSARALAGVSYNEQFF
few TRBD1 TRBJ1-5 TRBV6-1 TGTGCCAGCAGTCACCGGGACAGGGGATACAATCAGCCCCAGCATTTT CASSHRDRGYNQPQHF
many - TRBJ2-2 TRBV6-5 TGTGCCAGCAGTGACAGGATCCTCGGGGAGCTGTTTTTT CASSDRILGELFF
- - TRBJ1-2 TRBV10-3 TGTGCCATCCAGGAACAGGGATATGGCTACACCTTC CAIQEQGYGYTF
many - TRBJ2-5 TRBV15 TGTGCCACCAGCAGAGAAGAGACCCAGTACTTC CATSREETQYF
many - TRBJ2-7 TRBV20-1 TGCAGTGCCGTAGGTCCCAGGGGTGTAGGCGAGCAGTACTTC CSAVGPRGVGEQYF
many TRBD1 TRBJ1-2 TRBV3-1 TGTGCCAGCAGCCAACGGGGACAGACCGGCTACACCTTC CASSQRGQTGYTF
- - TRBJ2-7 TRBV20-1 TGCAGTGCTCCCGGGACTCACACAAAGTACAACTACGAGCAGTACTTC CSAPGTHTKYNYEQYF
many TRBD2 TRBJ2-7 TRBV12-3/TRBV12-4 TGTGCCAGCAGTTTAGTACTAGCGGGAGGGTCTGACGAGCAGTACTTC CASSLVLAGGSDEQYF
many - TRBJ1-5 TRBV5-6 TGTGCCAGCAGCAGGGTCAGGCCCGAAGGTCAGCCCCAGCATTTT CASSRVRPEGQPQHF
many TRBD2 TRBJ2-2 TRBV5-5 TGTGCCAGCAGCTTAGGAGCGGGGTACACCGGGGAGCTGTTTTTT CASSLGAGYTGELFF
- TRBD1 TRBJ2-7 TRBV20-1 TGCAGTGGCCGAGGACAGGGCTACGAGCAGTACTTC CSGRGQGYEQYF
many - TRBJ1-5 TRBV28 TGTGCCGAGACTAAGACCGGTCAGCCCCAGCATTTT CAETKTGQPQHF
many TRBD1 TRBJ1-2 TRBV5-1 TGCGCCAGCAGCTTGGGACAGGGGAACTATGGCTACACCTTC CASSLGQGNYGYTF
many - TRBJ2-1 TRBV5-1 TGCGCCAGCAGCTTAGGGGGAGGGAGTTATAATGAGCAGTTCTTC CASSLGGGSYNEQFF
many - TRBJ2-7 TRBV20-1 TGCAGTGCTTCCGGGCCCTCAACCGAGCAGTACTTC CSASGPSTEQYF
many - TRBJ2-1 TRBV7-2 TGTGCCAGCAGCTTAGTAGCGGCCTCCTCCTACAATGAGCAGTTCTTC CASSLVAASSYNEQFF
- TRBD2 TRBJ2-3 TRBV9 TGTGCCAGCAGCGTAGAACTAGCGGACCCAACTGGCACAGATACGCGGTATTTT CASSVELADPTGTDTRYF
many - TRBJ1-2 TRBV5-1 TGCGCCAGCAGCTTGGCATTAGGACAACTGCCCGCCGGCTACACCTTC CASSLALGQLPAGYTF
many - TRBJ2-1 TRBV20-1 TGCAGTAATATGGACGTCCGGGGTCTCTATGAGCAGTTCTTC CSNMDVRGLYEQFF
few TRBD1 TRBJ2-1 TRBV27 TGTGCCAGCAGTCATTGGACAGGGTACAATGAGCAGTTCTTC CASSHWTGYNEQFF
many TRBD1 TRBJ2-1 TRBV24-1 TGTGCCACCAGTGAACCTGGACAGGGAAATGAGCAGTTCTTC CATSEPGQGNEQFF
many - TRBJ2-5 TRBV5-1 TGCGCCAGCAGCTTAAACACTCCCAGGGAGACCCAGTACTTC CASSLNTPRETQYF
many - TRBJ1-1 TRBV19 TGTGCCAGTAGTACCATGGGCCCGAAGAACCATTTT CASSTMGPKNHF
many TRBD2 TRBJ2-2 TRBV5-1 TGCGCCAGCAGCTTCCTAGCGGGAGTTACCGGGGAGCTGTTTTTT CASSFLAGVTGELFF
many - TRBJ1-1 TRBV30 TGTGCCTGGAGTGTAGGGACGTCCGGGTCTGAAGCTTTCTTT CAWSVGTSGSEAFF
many - TRBJ1-5 TRBV18 TGTGCCAGCTCCCCAGGGCCCTCGGGGAGCAATCAGCCCCAGCATTTT CASSPGPSGSNQPQHF
many - TRBJ2-3 TRBV7-2 TGTGCCAGCAGCATCGGGACCCCCTCGCAGTATTTT CASSIGTPSQYF
many TRBD1 TRBJ1-4 TRBV20-1 TGCAGTGCTAGAGCCGACAGGGGGAAACTGTTTTTT CSARADRGKLFF
many - TRBJ2-1 TRBV20-1 TGCAGTGCTAGGCCGTTGGCGGGGAGCTCCTACAATGAGCAGTTCTTC CSARPLAGSSYNEQFF
many TRBD1 TRBJ2-7 TRBV5-1 TGCGCCAGCAGCCTGGACAGGTTGTACGAGCAGTACTTC CASSLDRLYEQYF
few - TRBJ2-1 TRBV11-2 TGTGCCAGCAGCTCGGTTAGTGGTAGTTACAATGAGCAGTTCTTC CASSSVSGSYNEQFF
many - TRBJ1-2 TRBV12-3/TRBV12-4 TGTGCCAGCAGTCCCGACACTGACTATGGCTACACCTTC CASSPDTDYGYTF
- - TRBJ2-7 TRBV20-1 TGCAGTGCCAACCCCTCCCGGGGGGCTAGCTACGAGCAGTACTTC CSANPSRGASYEQYF
many - TRBJ1-2 TRBV20-1 TGCAGTGCTAGGCCCCTCCTTGGGGCGTCGTATGGCTACACCTTC CSARPLLGASYGYTF
few TRBD1 TRBJ1-3 TRBV6-5 TGTGCCAGCAGTTTAACCGAAGACAGGGCGGGTGGAAACACCATATATTTT CASSLTEDRAGGNTIYF
many - TRBJ2-7 TRBV20-1 TGCAGTGCTAGGGCAGGATCTAACTACGAGCAGTACTTC CSARAGSNYEQYF
many - TRBJ2-1 TRBV6-1 TGTGCCAGCAGTCGATTCCGGGACAATACCTACAATGAGCAGTTCTTC CASSRFRDNTYNEQFF
many - TRBJ1-2 TRBV29-1 TGCAGCGTTCGGGGGGGAGTGCATGGCTACACCTTC CSVRGGVHGYTF
- TRBD2 TRBJ2-7 TRBV4-2 TGTGCCAGCAGCCCAGCCGCCAGCGGGGGTGCAAGCTCCTACGAGCAGTACTTC CASSPAASGGASSYEQYF